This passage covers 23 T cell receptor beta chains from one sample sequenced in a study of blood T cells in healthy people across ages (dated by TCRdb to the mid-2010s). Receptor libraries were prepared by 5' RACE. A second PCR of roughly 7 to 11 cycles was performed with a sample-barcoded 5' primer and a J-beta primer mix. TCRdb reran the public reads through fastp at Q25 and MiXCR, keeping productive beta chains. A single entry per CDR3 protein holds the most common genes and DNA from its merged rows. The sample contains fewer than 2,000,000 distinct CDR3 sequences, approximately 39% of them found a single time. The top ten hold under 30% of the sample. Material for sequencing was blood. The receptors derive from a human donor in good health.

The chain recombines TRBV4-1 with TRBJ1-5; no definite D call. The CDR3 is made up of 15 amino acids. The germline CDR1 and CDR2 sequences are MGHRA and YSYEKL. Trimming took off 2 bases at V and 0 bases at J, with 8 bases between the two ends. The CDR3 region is CASSQLWASNQPQHF. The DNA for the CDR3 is TGCGCCAGCAGCCAACTTTGGGCTAGCAATCAGCCCCAGCATTTT.

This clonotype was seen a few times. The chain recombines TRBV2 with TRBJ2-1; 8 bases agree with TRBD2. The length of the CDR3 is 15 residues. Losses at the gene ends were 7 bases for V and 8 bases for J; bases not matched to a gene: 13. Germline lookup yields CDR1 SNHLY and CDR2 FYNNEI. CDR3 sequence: CASTPFGGGLDEQFF. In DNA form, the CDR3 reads TGTGCCAGCACCCCTTTCGGGGGGGGTCTGGATGAGCAGTTCTTC.

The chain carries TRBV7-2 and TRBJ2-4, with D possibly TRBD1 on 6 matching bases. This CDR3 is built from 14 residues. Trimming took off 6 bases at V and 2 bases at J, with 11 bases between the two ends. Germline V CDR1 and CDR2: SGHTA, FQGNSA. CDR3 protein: CASSSGVSKNIQYF. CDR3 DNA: TGTGCCAGCAGTTCAGGGGTGTCCAAAAACATTCAGTACTTC.

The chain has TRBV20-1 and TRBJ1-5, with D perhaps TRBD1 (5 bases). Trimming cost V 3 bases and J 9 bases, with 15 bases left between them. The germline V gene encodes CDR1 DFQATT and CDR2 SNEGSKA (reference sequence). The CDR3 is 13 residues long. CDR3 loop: CSASEGTIGPQHF. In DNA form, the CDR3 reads TGCAGTGCTAGTGAGGGGACTATTGGGCCCCAGCATTTT.

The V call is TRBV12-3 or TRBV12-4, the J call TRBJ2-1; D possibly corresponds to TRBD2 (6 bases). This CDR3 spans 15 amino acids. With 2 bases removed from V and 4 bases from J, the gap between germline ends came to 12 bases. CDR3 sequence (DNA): TGTGCCAGCAGTTTAATGGCGGGGCCTTACAATGAGCAGTTCTTC. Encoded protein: CASSLMAGPYNEQFF.

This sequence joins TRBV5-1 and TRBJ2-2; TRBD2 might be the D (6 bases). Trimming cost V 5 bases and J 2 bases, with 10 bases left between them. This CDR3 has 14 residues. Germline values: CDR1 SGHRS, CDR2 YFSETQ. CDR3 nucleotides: TGCGCCAGCAGTTTAGCGGACAACACCGGGGAGCTGTTTTTT. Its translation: CASSLADNTGELFF.

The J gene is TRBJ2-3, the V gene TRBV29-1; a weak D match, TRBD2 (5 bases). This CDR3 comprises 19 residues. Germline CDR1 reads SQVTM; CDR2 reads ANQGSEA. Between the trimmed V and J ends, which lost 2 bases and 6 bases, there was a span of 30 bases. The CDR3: CSVELTRVTASTSADTQYF. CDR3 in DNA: TGCAGCGTTGAACTCACTAGGGTTACCGCTTCTACTTCCGCGGATACGCAGTATTTT.

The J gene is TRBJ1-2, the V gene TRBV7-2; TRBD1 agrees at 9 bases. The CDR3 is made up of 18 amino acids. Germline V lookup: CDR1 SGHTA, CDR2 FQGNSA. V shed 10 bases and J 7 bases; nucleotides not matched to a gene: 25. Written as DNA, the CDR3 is TGTGCCACCACAATCGCCCCGGGACAGGGTGACGCTTTGTTTGGCTACACCTTC. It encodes CATTIAPGQGDALFGYTF.

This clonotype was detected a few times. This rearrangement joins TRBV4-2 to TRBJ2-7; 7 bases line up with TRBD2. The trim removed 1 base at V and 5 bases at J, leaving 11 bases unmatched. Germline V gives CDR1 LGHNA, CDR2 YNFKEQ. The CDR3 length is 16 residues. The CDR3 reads CASSQGWVAAGDEQYF. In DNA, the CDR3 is TGTGCCAGCAGCCAAGGGTGGGTAGCGGCGGGGGACGAGCAGTACTTC.

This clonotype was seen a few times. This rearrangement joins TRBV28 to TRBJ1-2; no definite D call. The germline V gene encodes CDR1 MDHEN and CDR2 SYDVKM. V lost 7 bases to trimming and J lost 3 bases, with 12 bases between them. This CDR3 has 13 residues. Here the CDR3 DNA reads TGTGCCAGCATGCGGGCTAAGGACTATGGCTACACCTTC. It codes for CASMRAKDYGYTF.

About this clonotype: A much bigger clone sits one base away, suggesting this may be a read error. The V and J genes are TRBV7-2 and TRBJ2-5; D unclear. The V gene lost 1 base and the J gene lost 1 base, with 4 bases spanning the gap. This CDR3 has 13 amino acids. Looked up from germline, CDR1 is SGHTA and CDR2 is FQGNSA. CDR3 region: CASSLVTQETQYF. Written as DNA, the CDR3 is TGTGCCAGCAGCTTAGTGACCCAAGAGACCCAGTACTTC.

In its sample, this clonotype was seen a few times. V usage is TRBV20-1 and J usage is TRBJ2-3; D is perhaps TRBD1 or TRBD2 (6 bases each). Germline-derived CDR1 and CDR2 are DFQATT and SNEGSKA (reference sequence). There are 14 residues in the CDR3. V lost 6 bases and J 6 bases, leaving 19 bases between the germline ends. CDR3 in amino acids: CSATVGGLKDTQYF. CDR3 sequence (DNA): TGCAGTGCAACGGTAGGGGGGCTCAAGGATACGCAGTATTTT.

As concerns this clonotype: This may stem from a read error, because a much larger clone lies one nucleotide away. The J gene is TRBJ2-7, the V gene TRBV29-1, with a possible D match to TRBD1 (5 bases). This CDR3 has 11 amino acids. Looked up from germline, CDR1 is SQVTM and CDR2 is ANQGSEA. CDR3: CGVGASYEQYF. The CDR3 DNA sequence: TGCGGCGTTGGGGCCTCCTACGAGCAGTACTTC.

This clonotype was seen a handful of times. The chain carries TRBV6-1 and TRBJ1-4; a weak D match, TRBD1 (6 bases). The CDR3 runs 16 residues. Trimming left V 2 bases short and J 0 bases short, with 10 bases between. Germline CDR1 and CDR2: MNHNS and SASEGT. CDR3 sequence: CASSEWDKSTNEKLFF. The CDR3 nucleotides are TGTGCCAGCAGTGAATGGGACAAGTCAACTAATGAAAAACTGTTTTTT.

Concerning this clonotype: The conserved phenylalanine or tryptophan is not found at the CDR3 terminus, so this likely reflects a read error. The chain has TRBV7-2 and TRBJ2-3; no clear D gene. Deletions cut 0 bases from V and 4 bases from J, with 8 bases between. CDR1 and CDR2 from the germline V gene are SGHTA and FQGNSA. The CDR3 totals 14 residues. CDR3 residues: CASSLAPRSDTQYC. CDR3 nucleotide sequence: TGTGCCAGCAGCTTAGCACCCCGTTCAGATACGCAGTATTGT.

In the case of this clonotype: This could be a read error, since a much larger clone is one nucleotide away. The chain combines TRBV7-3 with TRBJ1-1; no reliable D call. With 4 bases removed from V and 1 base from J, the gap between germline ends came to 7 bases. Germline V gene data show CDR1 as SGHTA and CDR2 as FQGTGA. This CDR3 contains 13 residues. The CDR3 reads CASSSSQNTEAFF. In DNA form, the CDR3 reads TGTGCCAGCAGCTCCAGCCAGAACACTGAAGCTTTCTTT. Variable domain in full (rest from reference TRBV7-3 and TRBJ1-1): GAGVSQTPSNKVTEKGKYVELRCDPISGHTALYWYRQSLGQGPEFLIYFQGTGAADDSGLPNDRFFAVRPEGSVSTLKIQRTERGDSAVYLCASSSSQNTEAFFGQGTRLTVV.

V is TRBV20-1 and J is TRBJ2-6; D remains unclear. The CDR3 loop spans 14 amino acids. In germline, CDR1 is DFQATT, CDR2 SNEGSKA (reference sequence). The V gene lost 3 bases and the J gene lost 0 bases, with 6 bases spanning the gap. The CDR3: CSASHSSGANVLTF. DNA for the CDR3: TGCAGTGCTAGTCATAGCTCTGGGGCCAACGTCCTGACTTTC.

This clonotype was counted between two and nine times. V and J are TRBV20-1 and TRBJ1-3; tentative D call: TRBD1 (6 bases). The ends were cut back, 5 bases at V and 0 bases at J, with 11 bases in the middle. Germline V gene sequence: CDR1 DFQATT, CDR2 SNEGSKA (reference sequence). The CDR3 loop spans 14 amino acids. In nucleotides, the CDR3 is TGCAGTGCTTTTCGGGGGGCCTCTGGAAACACCATATATTTT. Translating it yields CSAFRGASGNTIYF.

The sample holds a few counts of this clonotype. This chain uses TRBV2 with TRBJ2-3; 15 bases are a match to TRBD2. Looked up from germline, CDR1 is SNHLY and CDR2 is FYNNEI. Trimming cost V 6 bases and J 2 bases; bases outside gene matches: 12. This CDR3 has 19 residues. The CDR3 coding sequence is TGTGCCAGCAGGAGAAGGACTAGCGGGGGGGCATCCGCCACAGATACGCAGTATTTT. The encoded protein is CASRRRTSGGASATDTQYF. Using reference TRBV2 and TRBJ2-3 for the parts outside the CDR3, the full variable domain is EPEVTQTPSHQVTQMGQEVILRCVPISNHLYFYWYRQILGQKVEFLVSFYNNEISEKSEIFDDQFSVERPDGSNFTLKIRSTKLEDSAMYFCASRRRTSGGASATDTQYFGPGTRLTVL.

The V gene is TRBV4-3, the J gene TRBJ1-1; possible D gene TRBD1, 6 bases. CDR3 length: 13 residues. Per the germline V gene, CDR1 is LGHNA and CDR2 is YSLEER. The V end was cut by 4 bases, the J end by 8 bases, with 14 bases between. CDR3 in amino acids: CASSPGQRLEAFF. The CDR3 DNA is TGCGCCAGCAGCCCCGGACAGCGGCTCGAAGCTTTCTTT.

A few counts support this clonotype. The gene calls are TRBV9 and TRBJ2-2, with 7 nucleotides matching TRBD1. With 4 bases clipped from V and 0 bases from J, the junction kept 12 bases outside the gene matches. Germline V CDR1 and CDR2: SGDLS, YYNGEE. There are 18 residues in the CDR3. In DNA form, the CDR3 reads TGTGCCAGCAGCCTAGGGGGCAGGGCTTGGGCGAACACCGGGGAGCTGTTTTTT. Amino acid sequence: CASSLGGRAWANTGELFF.

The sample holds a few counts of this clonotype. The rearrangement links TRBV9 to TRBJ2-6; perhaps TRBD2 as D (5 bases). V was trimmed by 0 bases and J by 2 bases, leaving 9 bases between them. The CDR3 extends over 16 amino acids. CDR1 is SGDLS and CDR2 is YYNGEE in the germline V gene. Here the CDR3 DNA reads TGTGCCAGCAGCGTAGCGGGAACAGCTGGGGCCAACGTCCTGACTTTC. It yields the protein CASSVAGTAGANVLTF.

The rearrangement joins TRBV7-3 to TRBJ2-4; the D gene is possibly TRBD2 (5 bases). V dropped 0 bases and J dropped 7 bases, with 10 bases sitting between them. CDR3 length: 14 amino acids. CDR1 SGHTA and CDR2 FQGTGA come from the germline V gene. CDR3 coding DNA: TGTGCCAGCAGCTTAACCGGGGTTGGGAACATTCAGTACTTC. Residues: CASSLTGVGNIQYF.